The 26 T cell receptor beta chains given below trace back to one sample, sequenced in a study of Graves' ophthalmopathy and Graves' hyperthyroidism. RNA transcripts yielded amplified TCR beta CDR3 regions. HTBI primers primed a first-round RT-PCR, and a second-round multiplex PCR followed. TCRdb redid the calling of the multiplex PCR reads with MiXCR, one entry per CDR3 protein. The sample has around 670,000 distinct CDR3 sequences, around 40% seen once. Sequencing was done on a sample of peripheral blood. These receptors were taken from an adult man with Graves' ophthalmopathy.

This clonotype was detected many times. This chain joins TRBV29-1 and TRBJ1-5, with D possibly matching TRBD1 (5 bases). There are 14 residues in the CDR3. Germline CDR1 SQVTM, CDR2 ANQGSEA. Between the trimmed V and J ends, which lost 3 bases and 5 bases, there was a span of 14 bases. This CDR3 reads CSVEVDRPYQPQHF. CDR3 in DNA: TGCAGCGTTGAGGTAGACAGACCGTATCAGCCCCAGCATTTT.

The gene calls are TRBV6-5 and TRBJ1-2; D might be TRBD1 (6 bases). Trimming pared 4 bases from V and 0 bases from J, leaving 12 bases between. The CDR3 runs to 15 residues. The germline CDR1 and CDR2 sequences are MNHEY and SVGAGI. The CDR3 region has the DNA TGTGCCAGCAGTTTTGGGGGCCCTGCTAACTATGGCTACACCTTC. It codes for CASSFGGPANYGYTF.

For this clonotype: The germline gene is not matched at one end of the junction; a read error may be the cause. The CDR3 DNA reads TGTGCCAGCAGGCCCTTAAGGGGGAAACTGGAGACCCAGTATTTC. It translates to CASRPLRGKLETQYF. This rearrangement joins TRBV28 to TRBJ2-5; a weak D match, TRBD1 (6 bases). The CDR3 spans 15 residues. The germline V gene has CDR1 MDHEN and CDR2 SYDVKM.

The rearrangement links TRBV12-3 or TRBV12-4 to TRBJ1-3; no clear D. Trimming removed 3 bases from V and 3 bases from J, with 9 bases in between. The CDR3 loop spans 14 amino acids. In nucleotides, the CDR3 is TGTGCCAGCAGTTTTAATTTGGGTGGAAACACCATATATTTT. Its protein product is CASSFNLGGNTIYF.

The sample holds many counts of this clonotype. This rearrangement joins TRBV19 to TRBJ2-2; 8 nucleotides match TRBD1. V lost 9 bases to trimming and J lost 0 bases; unmatched junction nucleotides: 3. Germline V CDR1 and CDR2: LNHDA, SQIVND (reference sequence). The CDR3 sequence is 14 residues long. CDR3 sequence (DNA): TGTGCCAGCGGACAGGGCGCGAACACCGGGGAGCTGTTTTTT. It is translated as CASGQGANTGELFF. Using reference TRBV19 and TRBJ2-2 for the parts outside the CDR3, the full variable domain is DGGITQSPKYLFRKEGQNVTLSCEQNLNHDAMYWYRQDPGQGLRLIYYSQIVNDFQKGDIAEGYSVSREKKESFPLTVTSAQKNPTAFYLCASGQGANTGELFFGEGSRLTVL.

CDR3 coding DNA: TGTGCCAGCAGCCGAGGTCGGGCTAGCGGGAGTTTAGAGACCCAGTACTTC. This gives the protein CASSRGRASGSLETQYF. The chain carries TRBV9 and TRBJ2-5, with TRBD2 matching 10 bases. The CDR3 sequence is 17 residues long. From germline, CDR1 is SGDLS and CDR2 YYNGEE. Losses at the gene ends were 4 bases for V and 4 bases for J; bases not matched to a gene: 13.

This chain connects TRBV2 to TRBJ2-2; the D gene is possibly TRBD1 (6 bases). Germline V CDR1 and CDR2: SNHLY, FYNNEI. The V gene lost 6 bases and the J gene lost 2 bases, with 13 bases spanning the gap. The CDR3 sequence is 15 residues long. The CDR3 loop is CASRYTGQNTGELFF. The CDR3 nucleotides read TGTGCCAGCAGGTATACGGGACAAAACACCGGGGAGCTGTTTTTT.

This clonotype has just a few counts. This chain links TRBV20-1 with TRBJ2-7; D assignment may be TRBD1 or TRBD2 (5 bases each). V lost 5 bases and J 3 bases, leaving 20 bases between the germline ends. The CDR3 contains 15 residues. Germline V gives CDR1 DFQATT, CDR2 SNEGSKA (reference sequence). This chain's CDR3 is CSAGRVRDVYYEQYF. The CDR3 DNA reads TGCAGTGCTGGGAGAGTACGGGACGTCTACTACGAGCAGTACTTC.

In this sample, this clonotype turned up a few times. The chain recombines TRBV7-2 with TRBJ2-7; tentatively, D is TRBD1 (6 bases). The DNA end favors TRBJ2-5, so the J call may be wrong. This CDR3 comprises 14 residues. In germline, CDR1 is SGHTA, CDR2 FQGNSA. The CDR3 DNA reads as TGTGCCAGCAGCTCCCGGGACATACTCGAGACCCAGTACTTC. Protein sequence: CASSSRDILETQYF.

The chain links TRBV25-1 to TRBJ2-2; no clear D. The V gene lost 8 bases and the J gene lost 6 bases, with 10 bases spanning the gap. The CDR3 runs 12 residues. CDR1 and CDR2 from the germline V gene are MGHDK and SYGVNS. This CDR3 reads CASLDGSGELFF. Here the CDR3 DNA reads TGTGCCAGCTTGGATGGTTCCGGGGAGCTGTTTTTT.

The chain combines TRBV7-9 with TRBJ2-2, with TRBD1 matching 7 bases. Trimming at V came to 1 base and at J to 6 bases, leaving 11 bases not matched to a gene. The CDR3 runs 17 residues. Per germline, CDR1 SEHNR and CDR2 FQNEAQ (reference sequence). The CDR3 protein is CASSLEGQERWAGELFF. The CDR3 bases are TGTGCCAGCAGCTTAGAAGGACAGGAGAGGTGGGCCGGGGAGCTGTTTTTT.

This clonotype was seen only a few times. The chain couples TRBV9 to TRBJ2-7; 8 bases line up with TRBD1. This CDR3 has 14 residues. Germline values: CDR1 SGDLS, CDR2 YYNGEE. The V gene end was trimmed by 4 bases and the J gene end by 5 bases; junction bases not matched to a gene: 8. In DNA, the CDR3 is TGTGCCAGCAGCTTCCGGACAGGGAAGGACGAGCAGTACTTC. It codes for CASSFRTGKDEQYF.

This clonotype was found a few times. V and J are TRBV20-1 and TRBJ2-5; the D gene could be TRBD1 or TRBD2 (6 bases each). V was cut by 8 bases and J by 0 bases, with 13 bases left in between. This CDR3 region has 13 residues. In germline, CDR1 is DFQATT, CDR2 SNEGSKA (reference sequence). CDR3 in DNA: TGCAGTTTGACGGGGGCAGACCAAGAGACCCAGTACTTC. Amino acid sequence: CSLTGADQETQYF.

With regard to this clonotype: This may stem from a read error, because a much larger clone lies one nucleotide away. The chain is built from TRBV19 and TRBJ1-1; D may be TRBD1 (5 bases). This CDR3 region has 16 residues. Trimming cost V 5 bases and J 4 bases, with 20 bases left between them. CDR1 and CDR2 from the germline V gene are LNHDA and SQIVND (reference sequence). The CDR3 region is CASSRGRFGMSTEAFF. CDR3 sequence (DNA): TGTGCCAGTAGTCGGGGCAGGTTCGGAATGAGCACTGAAGCTTTCTTT.

The sample holds a few counts of this clonotype. This chain connects TRBV2 to TRBJ2-5; no reliable D call. The germline V and J ends were trimmed by 3 bases and 4 bases, with 15 bases remaining between them. CDR1 and CDR2 (germline): SNHLY, FYNNEI. The CDR3 consists of 15 residues. CDR3 sequence: CASSDVSKKRETQYF. The CDR3, as DNA: TGTGCCAGCAGTGACGTTTCGAAAAAGAGAGAGACCCAGTACTTC.

The table lists this clonotype with many counts. The chain links TRBV10-1 to TRBJ1-4; no clear D gene. Per the germline V gene, CDR1 is WNHNN and CDR2 is SYGVQD (reference sequence). V lost 5 bases and J 7 bases, leaving 11 bases between the germline ends. CDR3 size: 13 residues. The CDR3: CASSRADGEKLFF. In DNA, the CDR3 is TGCGCCAGCAGTCGGGCGGACGGTGAAAAACTGTTTTTT.

This clonotype was counted between two and nine times. The chain joins TRBV6-6 to TRBJ1-4; unclear D gene. This CDR3 is 14 amino acids long. Germline V gene lookup returns CDR1 MNHNY and CDR2 SVGAGI (reference sequence). Deletions cut 6 bases from V and 6 bases from J, with 14 bases between. CDR3 DNA sequence: TGTGCCAGCAGCGACGGGCTAGTGGATGAAAAACTGTTTTTT. Its protein product is CASSDGLVDEKLFF.

The chain uses TRBV7-9 and TRBJ2-2; D gene uncertain. V lost 3 bases to trimming and J lost 10 bases, with 9 bases between them. Germline-derived CDR1 and CDR2 are SEHNR and FQNEAQ (reference sequence). CDR3 size: 12 residues. The DNA of the CDR3 is TGTGCCAGCAGCTTGAGAAGAGAGGAGCTGTTTTTT. The encoded protein is CASSLRREELFF.

The chain is built from TRBV2 and TRBJ2-5; 10 bases match TRBD1. The CDR3 has 14 amino acids. V shed 7 bases, J shed 5 bases, and the junction held 7 bases outside the gene matches. Germline CDR1 reads SNHLY; CDR2 reads FYNNEI. CDR3 nucleotides: TGTGCCAGCAACGACAGGGGGCCGAGGGAGACCCAGTACTTC. Amino acids: CASNDRGPRETQYF.

This clonotype was observed at least ten times. The rearrangement joins TRBV9 to TRBJ1-6; D is undetermined. The CDR3 length is 13 residues. Germline CDR1 SGDLS, CDR2 YYNGEE. The ends were cut back, 1 base at V and 8 bases at J, with 7 bases in the middle. CDR3 sequence (DNA): TGTGCCAGCAGCGTAAATTCGGATTCACCCCTCCACTTT. Amino acid sequence: CASSVNSDSPLHF.

This clonotype was detected only a few times. The chain carries TRBV19 and TRBJ1-2; 7 bases agree with TRBD1. Germline V gene sequence: CDR1 LNHDA, CDR2 SQIVND (reference sequence). Trimming removed 4 bases from V and 2 bases from J; junction bases left unmatched: 7. The CDR3 spans 15 residues. The CDR3 loop is CASSTTRDRNYGYTF. Here the CDR3 DNA reads TGTGCCAGTAGTACAACTCGGGACAGAAACTATGGCTACACCTTC. Complete variable domain (other parts from reference TRBV19 and TRBJ1-2): DGGITQSPKYLFRKEGQNVTLSCEQNLNHDAMYWYRQDPGQGLRLIYYSQIVNDFQKGDIAEGYSVSREKKESFPLTVTSAQKNPTAFYLCASSTTRDRNYGYTFGSGTRLTVV.

This clonotype was recorded many times. The chain uses TRBV15 and TRBJ1-1; tentative D call: TRBD1 (6 bases). Trimming took off 1 base at V and 3 bases at J, with 12 bases between the two ends. The CDR3 loop spans 15 amino acids. In germline, CDR1 is LNHNV, CDR2 YYDKDF (reference sequence). CDR3 loop: CATSRVGGRDTEAFF. The DNA of the CDR3 is TGTGCCACCAGCAGAGTGGGGGGCAGGGACACTGAAGCTTTCTTT.

The chain uses TRBV25-1 and TRBJ2-2; D gene unclear. This CDR3 is built from 15 residues. V was clipped by 5 bases and J by 3 bases, with 13 bases between them. Germline-derived CDR1 and CDR2 are MGHDK and SYGVNS. The CDR3 nucleotides read TGTGCCAGCAGTTGGGGTAGTCCGCACACCGGGGAGCTGTTTTTT. As protein: CASSWGSPHTGELFF.

This clonotype was counted a few times. The V and J genes are TRBV7-8 and TRBJ1-5, with 9 bases that match TRBD1. The V segment lost 10 bases and the J segment 5 bases; nucleotides outside the gene matches: 9. CDR3 length: 14 amino acids. The V gene's germline CDR1 is SGHVS and CDR2 FQNEAQ. CDR3 amino acids: CANSLGQGDQPQHF. CDR3 bases: TGTGCCAACTCACTGGGACAGGGAGATCAGCCCCAGCATTTT.

On this clonotype itself: A much larger clone differs by one base, so this may be a read error. The rearrangement uses TRBV11-2 and TRBJ1-5, with D possibly being TRBD1 (5 bases). V was pared by 1 base and J by 15 bases, with 19 bases between. From germline, CDR1 is SGHAT and CDR2 FQNNGV. The CDR3 is 14 amino acids. CDR3 bases: TGTGCCAGCAGCTTAGTCGGGGCCCGAGAGACCCGGCATTTT. It yields the protein CASSLVGARETRHF.

This clonotype was picked up a small number of times. This chain links TRBV5-6 with TRBJ2-5; 9 nucleotides match TRBD1. V shed 1 base, J shed 4 bases, and the junction held 5 bases outside the gene matches. This CDR3 is 15 amino acids long. Germline values: CDR1 SGHDT, CDR2 YYEEEE. The CDR3 DNA is TGTGCCAGCAGCTTGCTGGGACAGGGCATAGAGACCCAGTACTTC. Translating gives CASSLLGQGIETQYF.